One and the same sample provided the 2 T cell receptor beta chains below, sequenced in a study of T cells in narcolepsy. Some clones are missing from TCRdb's copy, which holds only in-frame ones; the method was immunoSEQ multiplex PCR. This table has 25,000 to 40,000 clones, 85% to 90% appearing once. The sample comprised CD45RA- memory CD4+ T cells from PBMCs. The receptors derive from a human donor with narcolepsy.

CDR3: CASSAWGGTDTQYF. The CDR3 coding sequence is TGTGCCAGCAGTGCATGGGGAGGGACAGATACGCAGTATTTT. J is TRBJ2-3 and V is TRBV6-1; TRBD2 agrees at 7 bases. CDR1 and CDR2 (germline): MNHNS, SASEGT. CDR3 size: 14 residues. The V gene end was trimmed by 4 bases and the J gene end by 3 bases; junction bases not matched to a gene: 4.

The rearrangement links TRBV5-1 to TRBJ1-3; TRBD1 aligns across 9 bases. V shed 3 bases, J shed 1 base, and the junction held 5 bases outside the gene matches. Germline CDR1 reads SGHRS; CDR2 reads YFSETQ. The CDR3 contains 16 residues. The CDR3 sequence: CASSSGTGISGNTIYF. CDR3 in DNA: TGCGCCAGCAGCTCCGGGACAGGGATTTCTGGAAACACCATATATTTT.